These T cell receptor beta chains were read from a single sample in a study of cytomegalovirus exposure and HLA in healthy donors. Sequencing used immunoSEQ multiplex PCR; TCRdb keeps in-frame clones, though not all of them. The data contain roughly 110,000 clones, about 80% of them seen just once; the ten biggest clones take up less than 15%. The source material was PBMCs. The receptors here all came from a woman between 40 and 55 years old in good health and CMV-seropositive. Each CDR3 is given with its conserved first and last residue. D genes are given only for firm matches. Clone size is given for some rows only: seen once, a few or many times, or a class if the clone is expanded.

few | TRBJ1-3 | TRBV6-1 | TRBD1 | TGTGCCAGCAGTGGCTCGGACAGGCAAGGAAACACCATATATTTT | CASSGSDRQGNTIYF
. | TRBJ1-2 | TRBV6-5 | . | TGTGCCAGCGCAGAGGTCAGATTGACTAACTATGGCTACACCTTC | CASAEVRLTNYGYTF
. | TRBJ1-5 | TRBV27 | TRBD1 | TGTGCCAGCAGTCCCCGACAGGGTAGCCAGCATTTT | CASSPRQGSQHF
. | TRBJ2-1 | TRBV27 | TRBD2 | TGTGCCAGCAGTCCATCTAGCGGGGGCCAATACAATGAGCAGTTCTTC | CASSPSSGGQYNEQFF
. | TRBJ1-2 | TRBV6-5 | . | TGTGCCAGCAGTACACAGGGCCCCCGGTATGGCTACACCTTC | CASSTQGPRYGYTF
. | TRBJ1-3 | TRBV7-9 | . | TGTGCCAGCAGCTTAGCGGCGGACTCCATCTCTGGAAACACCATATATTTT | CASSLAADSISGNTIYF
few | TRBJ2-3 | TRBV5-1 | TRBD2 | TGCGCCAGCAGCCTCCGAGCGGGGGGGCAAACAGATACGCAGTATTTT | CASSLRAGGQTDTQYF
. | TRBJ1-2 | TRBV5-6 | . | TGTGCCAGCAGCCAAAGGACAGCAGGACCGTTCAGCTATGGCTACACCTTC | CASSQRTAGPFSYGYTF
once | TRBJ1-1 | TRBV6-1 | TRBD1 | TGTGCCAGCAGTGTGAGACAGGGAGGCTACACTGAAGCTTTCTTT | CASSVRQGGYTEAFF
few | TRBJ1-1 | TRBV5-1 | TRBD1 | TGCGCCAGCAGCGATACAGGGGGGATCACTGAAGCTTTCTTT | CASSDTGGITEAFF
. | TRBJ2-3 | TRBV7-2 | TRBD2 | TGTGCCAGCAGCGTCGGACTAGCGGGGAGTACCACAGATACGCAGTATTTT | CASSVGLAGSTTDTQYF
. | TRBJ1-1 | TRBV7-9 | . | TGTGCCAGCAGCTCCCGGGGGACTGAAGCTTTCTTT | CASSSRGTEAFF
once | TRBJ1-1 | TRBV7-9 | TRBD1 | TGTTCCAGCAGCACCCGAGCTCCGGGACAGGCTGAAGCTTTCTTT | CSSSTRAPGQAEAFF
few | TRBJ1-2 | TRBV2 | TRBD1 | TGTGCCAGGGGGACAGGGGGTAACTATGGCTACACCTTC | CARGTGGNYGYTF
. | TRBJ1-1 | TRBV5-1 | TRBD1 | TGCGCCAGCAGTTCTTTAGGAGGGGGCGCGTTAGAAGCTTTCTTT | CASSSLGGGALEAFF
. | TRBJ1-3 | TRBV7-8 | TRBD1 | TGTGCCAGCAGCCTTGGGACAGGGGGAGGAAACACCATATATTTT | CASSLGTGGGNTIYF
. | TRBJ1-5 | TRBV28 | TRBD1 | TGTGCCAGCAGTACAGGGGGCGGCGGGAGGCATTTT | CASSTGGGGRHF
. | TRBJ2-5 | TRBV2 | TRBD1 | TGTGCCAGCAGCCGGGACAGGGAAGAGACCCAGTACTTC | CASSRDREETQYF
. | TRBJ2-7 | TRBV14 | . | TGTGCCAGCAGCCAAGGTTTCTCGGAGCAGTACTTC | CASSQGFSEQYF
. | TRBJ1-4 | TRBV18 | . | TGTGCCAGCTCACCGAGAGAAGCAACTAATGAAAAACTGTTTTTT | CASSPREATNEKLFF
. | TRBJ2-7 | TRBV11-2 | . | TGTGCCAGCAGCCCCAGGTCAGGGGACGAGCAGTACTTC | CASSPRSGDEQYF
. | TRBJ1-3 | TRBV30 | TRBD1 | TGTGCCTGGAACTACAGGGGTGGAAACACCATATATTTT | CAWNYRGGNTIYF
. | TRBJ2-2 | TRBV19 | . | TGTGCCAGTAGCTTTTCCAAGGGGGGGATCCTCACCGGGGAGCTGTTTTTT | CASSFSKGGILTGELFF
. | TRBJ1-1 | TRBV29-1 | . | TGCAGCGTTGATTTGGGGGGCACTGAAGCTTTCTTT | CSVDLGGTEAFF
few | TRBJ1-2 | TRBV13 | . | TGTGCCAGCAGCTACCCGGACAGAAGCTATGGCTACACCTTC | CASSYPDRSYGYTF
. | TRBJ2-7 | TRBV7-2 | TRBD1 | TGTGCCAGCAGCATCTCCGGGACAGGGGTCGAGCAGTACTTC | CASSISGTGVEQYF
few | TRBJ1-1 | TRBV27 | . | TGTGCCAGCAGTTTTAGGGCAGGGTTTTTTGAGGCTTTCTTT | CASSFRAGFFEAFF
. | TRBJ2-2 | TRBV19 | TRBD2 | TGTGTTACACGGCCAGCGGGGGTTAGCACCGGGGAGCTGTTTTTT | CVTRPAGVSTGELFF
few | TRBJ2-5 | TRBV6-6 | TRBD2 | TGTGCCAGCAGTGGGGTAGCGGGGGGAGAGACCCAGTACTTC | CASSGVAGGETQYF
. | TRBJ1-1 | TRBV6-1 | TRBD1 | TGTGCCACCCGGACAGGGAGCTTGAACACTGAAGCTTTCTTT | CATRTGSLNTEAFF
. | TRBJ1-5 | TRBV11-2 | TRBD1 | TGTGCCAGCAGCTTAGGAACAGGGGGCAATCAGCCCCAGCATTTT | CASSLGTGGNQPQHF
once | TRBJ2-7 | TRBV27 | TRBD1 | TGTGCCAGCAGTTCCAGGGGGACCGGTGCCTACGAGCAGTACTTC | CASSSRGTGAYEQYF
once | TRBJ1-2 | TRBV18 | . | TGTGCCAGCTCACCAACGACAGTGCCGAACTATGGCTACACCTTC | CASSPTTVPNYGYTF
. | TRBJ1-1 | TRBV2 | TRBD1 | TGTGCCAGCAGGGGACAGCCGAACACTGAAGCTTTCTTT | CASRGQPNTEAFF
. | TRBJ1-3 | TRBV9 | . | TGTGCCAGCAGCGTAGCAACGGGCTCTGGAAACACCATATATTTT | CASSVATGSGNTIYF
. | TRBJ2-3 | TRBV7-9 | . | TGTGCCAGCAGCACTCCCGGTGATACGCAGTATTTT | CASSTPGDTQYF
once | TRBJ2-5 | TRBV30 | . | TGTGCCTGGAGTTCGACGGGAGAGACCCAGTACTTC | CAWSSTGETQYF
. | TRBJ2-7 | TRBV6-5 | . | TGTGCCAGCAGTCAACCTGGGGCTCGGGAGCAGTACTTC | CASSQPGAREQYF
once | TRBJ1-6 | TRBV7-9 | TRBD1 | TGTGCCAGCAGCCTGTTCCTAGACAGGGGTCGTTCACCCCTCCACTTT | CASSLFLDRGRSPLHF
. | TRBJ1-1 | TRBV5-1 | TRBD1 | TGCGCCAGCAGCTCTACAGGGGGCCGGGACACTGAAGCTTTCTTT | CASSSTGGRDTEAFF
. | TRBJ1-4 | TRBV6-5 | . | TGTGCCAGCAGTTGGGGGAGGGCTAATGAAAAACTGTTTTTT | CASSWGRANEKLFF
. | TRBJ2-1 | TRBV19 | TRBD2 | TGTGCCAGTAGGTTCGACCCGGGACTAGCCAGCAATGAGCAGTTCTTC | CASRFDPGLASNEQFF
. | TRBJ2-3 | TRBV6-4 | TRBD2 | TGTGCCAGCAGTGTTGAGGCGGGGGGGCCTGATACGCAGTATTTT | CASSVEAGGPDTQYF
. | TRBJ2-7 | TRBV21-1 | . | TGTGCCAGCACCGCGACAGCATTCTACGAGCAGTACTTC | CASTATAFYEQYF
. | TRBJ2-5 | TRBV2 | TRBD1 | TGTGCCAGCAGTAAGGGGGCCCTTCAAGAGACCCAGTACTTC | CASSKGALQETQYF
. | TRBJ1-4 | TRBV5-6 | . | TGTGCCAGCAGCTTCAGAGGGGAGGTCGAAAAACTGTTTTTT | CASSFRGEVEKLFF
. | TRBJ1-1 | TRBV28 | TRBD1 | TGTGCCAGCAGCCCCGGGACAGTCATGAACACTGAAGCTTTCTTT | CASSPGTVMNTEAFF
. | TRBJ1-1 | TRBV15 | TRBD1 | TGTGCCACACAGGAGGGACAGGGGAACACTGAAGCTTTCTTT | CATQEGQGNTEAFF
. | TRBJ2-7 | TRBV30 | TRBD2 | TGTGCCTTCCGACTAGCGGGGGGGCGTGAGCAGTACTTC | CAFRLAGGREQYF
once | TRBJ2-1 | TRBV5-8 | . | TGTGCCAGCAGCCGTGGACGGAGGGACAATGAGCAGTTCTTC | CASSRGRRDNEQFF
. | TRBJ2-5 | TRBV2 | TRBD2 | TGTGCCAGCAGTGATAGGCTAGCGGGGGGGAAAGAGACCCAGTACTTC | CASSDRLAGGKETQYF
. | TRBJ2-2 | TRBV2 | . | TGTGCCAGCAGTGGATATGGACAAAACGGGGAGCTGTTTTTT | CASSGYGQNGELFF
. | TRBJ1-2 | TRBV5-4 | TRBD1 | TGTGCCAGCAGTGAAGACAGGGTTAACTATGGCTACACCTTC | CASSEDRVNYGYTF
. | TRBJ1-1 | TRBV19 | TRBD1 | TGTGCCAGTAGTATCCAGGGGGGAGGGAACACTGAAGCTTTCTTT | CASSIQGGGNTEAFF
. | TRBJ1-1 | TRBV5-1 | . | TGCGCCAGCAGCTTGAGCGTGGGCACTGAAGCTTTCTTT | CASSLSVGTEAFF
large | TRBJ1-5 | TRBV5-6 | TRBD1 | TGTGCCAGCAGCACGACAGGGGCCGACAATCAGCCCCAGCATTTT | CASSTTGADNQPQHF
. | TRBJ2-7 | TRBV6-5 | TRBD2 | TGTGCCAGCAGTTACTCGGGGGGGGTCCACGAGCAGTACTTC | CASSYSGGVHEQYF
. | TRBJ1-6 | TRBV6-5 | . | TGTGCCAGCAGTTACTCGGGCAGGATTAATTCACCCCTCCACTTT | CASSYSGRINSPLHF